This TCR beta chain was obtained from a study of cytotoxic CD8 clonotypes in ibrutinib-treated CLL. The overall study: Averaging across samples gave roughly 230,000 productive templates and more than 80,000 productive rearrangements.

In regard to this clone: The antigen is undetermined.

General study results and limits: Starting clonality was above that of age-matched healthy donors and tracked circulating CD8+ T-cell counts.

Clones were sequenced by immunoSEQ multiplex PCR, and TCRdb holds only the in-frame ones, with some missing. The sample has hundreds of thousands of clones, less than 75% seen once. CDR3 length equals 16 residues. V dropped 10 bases and J dropped 0 bases, with 20 bases sitting between them. Germline CDR1 and CDR2: LNHDA and SQIVND (reference sequence). The sample here was PBMCs, taken after 24 months of ibrutinib treatment. This chain joins TRBV19 and TRBJ2-3; TRBD1 might be the D (6 bases). The sequence was collected from a human donor with chronic lymphocytic leukemia. CDR3 sequence (DNA): TGTGCCACCAGGGGTGAGGGGCTAGCTAGCACAGATACGCAGTATTTT. This encodes CATRGEGLASTDTQYF.